There are a few counts of the clone carrying this T cell receptor beta chain. This sample is drawn from a study of PD-L1 blockade in urothelial cancer. Study-wide background: Between 0 and 3 prior chemotherapy regimens had been given to patients. Analyses were performed on blood at 3 weeks after treatment start (the second dose) and at 6 weeks. Per blood sample, T cells had a median of around 150,000.

Synthetic TCR analog templates were spiked into each PCR. Sequencing used immunoSEQ multiplex PCR; TCRdb keeps in-frame clones, though not all of them. There are approximately 93,000 clones in the sample; 70% to 90% occur only once, and approximately 8% lies in the top ten. Noted time point: peripheral blood 6 weeks after treatment start. Germline V gene sequence: CDR1 MNHEY, CDR2 SMNVEV (reference sequence). Trimming removed 3 bases at V and 4 bases at J, with 11 bases between. This CDR3 comprises 14 residues. The genes are TRBV27 and TRBJ2-3; TRBD2 might be the D (6 bases). This TCR derives from a man between 70 and 80 years old with urothelial cancer. Sequences were derived from PBMCs, sampled around atezolizumab (anti-PD-L1) treatment. CDR3 coding DNA: TGTGCCAGCAGTTTGATGGGAGGCGCAGATACGCAGTATTTT. Protein product: CASSLMGGADTQYF.